This TCR beta chain originates from a study of shared clonotypes between healthy human individuals. On the study more broadly: For every donor, three CD4 naive, three CD4 memory, two CD8 naive and one CD8 memory plates were used.

Over several immunoSEQ plates, each subset's genomic DNA was distributed in even portions. Sorted-subset replicate PCRs used 200 ng DNA, around 31,000 T cell genomes. This table comes from immunoSEQ multiplex PCR, and its TCRdb copy is limited to in-frame clones, with some not included. The data hold millions of clones, with about 92% observed a single time. The germline CDR1 and CDR2 sequences are MNHEY and SVGAGI. The CDR3 totals 13 residues. The V segment lost 4 bases and the J segment 5 bases; nucleotides outside the gene matches: 2. The receptor was derived from a man between 18 and 29 years old in good health. This sequence joins TRBV6-5 and TRBJ1-5; 7 nucleotides agree with TRBD1. The specimen was naive CD4+ T cells sorted from blood. Subset here: CD45RA+ positively selected. CDR3 loop: CASSLQGYQPQHF. The CDR3 DNA reads TGTGCCAGCAGTTTACAGGGGTATCAGCCCCAGCATTTT.